A selection of T cell receptor beta chains follows, all from one sample in a study of response to subunit inactivated influenza vaccine. One entry per CDR3 protein, called by TCRdb with MiXCR from the RT-PCR reads. The table lists 860,000 or so distinct CDR3 sequences, approximately 21% of them singletons, with approximately 10% in the top ten. Sequencing was performed on PBMCs from blood, taken 4 to 6 days after vaccination. These receptors originate from a man aged 50-59 years who received an inactivated influenza vaccine. Each CDR3 is given with its conserved first and last residue. D genes are given only for firm matches. Clone size, where shown, is once, few, many, or a class for clones that have expanded.

D gene: TRBD2
J gene: TRBJ2-3
V gene: TRBV7-9
clone size: few
CDR3 DNA: TGTGCCAGCAGACGAGGGCCGACTAGCAGGAGCACAGATACGCAGTATTTT
CDR3 protein: CASRRGPTSRSTDTQYF

D gene: -
J gene: TRBJ2-3
V gene: TRBV6-5
clone size: few
CDR3 DNA: TGTGCCAGCAGTTACAGGCGCTTAAACACAGATACGCAGTATTTT
CDR3 protein: CASSYRRLNTDTQYF

D gene: TRBD1
J gene: TRBJ2-1
V gene: TRBV24-1
clone size: -
CDR3 DNA: TGTGCCACCAGTGATCGGACAGGGGGCTCCTACAATGAGCAGTTCTTC
CDR3 protein: CATSDRTGGSYNEQFF

D gene: TRBD1
J gene: TRBJ1-1
V gene: TRBV6-2/TRBV6-3
clone size: many
CDR3 DNA: TGTGCCAGCAGTCGCCCTGGACAGGGGAACACTGAAGCTTTCTTT
CDR3 protein: CASSRPGQGNTEAFF

D gene: TRBD2
J gene: TRBJ2-7
V gene: TRBV7-2
clone size: -
CDR3 DNA: TGTGCCAGCAGCTTAGTTGGACTAGCGTTAAAACCCTACGAGCAGTACTTC
CDR3 protein: CASSLVGLALKPYEQYF

D gene: TRBD2
J gene: TRBJ2-1
V gene: TRBV9
clone size: -
CDR3 DNA: TGTGCCAGCAGCGTAGATTCTGGGACTACCCCGAGCTCCTACAATGAGCAGTTCTTC
CDR3 protein: CASSVDSGTTPSSYNEQFF

D gene: TRBD2
J gene: TRBJ2-7
V gene: TRBV5-1
clone size: -
CDR3 DNA: TGCGCCAGCAGCAAATCTAGCGGGAGCTACGAGCAGTACTTC
CDR3 protein: CASSKSSGSYEQYF

D gene: -
J gene: TRBJ2-7
V gene: TRBV20-1
clone size: once
CDR3 DNA: TGCAGTGCGAGAGAACTGGGCAAATACGAGCAGTACTTC
CDR3 protein: CSARELGKYEQYF

D gene: TRBD2
J gene: TRBJ2-3
V gene: TRBV5-1
clone size: few
CDR3 DNA: TGCGCCAGCACCCCGGGAGGACTCGGCAATACGCAGTATTTT
CDR3 protein: CASTPGGLGNTQYF

D gene: -
J gene: TRBJ1-1
V gene: TRBV4-2
clone size: many
CDR3 DNA: TGTGCCAGCAGCCAAGAATTGAACACTGAAGCTTTCTTT
CDR3 protein: CASSQELNTEAFF

D gene: -
J gene: TRBJ1-2
V gene: TRBV12-3/TRBV12-4
clone size: many
CDR3 DNA: TGTGCCAGCAGTTCAGGTCGGCCCTATGGCTACACCTTC
CDR3 protein: CASSSGRPYGYTF

D gene: -
J gene: TRBJ2-7
V gene: TRBV14
clone size: few
CDR3 DNA: TGTGCCAGCAGCCAGACAACCAAGCAGTACTTC
CDR3 protein: CASSQTTKQYF

D gene: -
J gene: TRBJ1-1
V gene: TRBV5-1
clone size: -
CDR3 DNA: TGCGCCAGCAGACTGGCGGCAGGGTCGAACACTGAAGCTTTCTTT
CDR3 protein: CASRLAAGSNTEAFF

D gene: TRBD1
J gene: TRBJ1-1
V gene: TRBV30
clone size: few
CDR3 DNA: TGTGCCTGGAGCCGGGACAGGGGAACTGAAGCTTTCTTT
CDR3 protein: CAWSRDRGTEAFF

D gene: -
J gene: TRBJ2-7
V gene: TRBV20-1
clone size: -
CDR3 DNA: TGCAGTGCTAGATCCGGGGACTCCTACGAGCAGTACTTC
CDR3 protein: CSARSGDSYEQYF

D gene: TRBD1
J gene: TRBJ2-1
V gene: TRBV5-1
clone size: -
CDR3 DNA: TGCGCCAGCAACATTGCTTCGGGACAGGGTGGTAATGAGCAGTTCTTC
CDR3 protein: CASNIASGQGGNEQFF

D gene: -
J gene: TRBJ1-4
V gene: TRBV27
clone size: few
CDR3 DNA: TGTGCCAGCAGTTTAATCCCTAATGAAAAACTGTTTTTT
CDR3 protein: CASSLIPNEKLFF

D gene: -
J gene: TRBJ2-1
V gene: TRBV7-8
clone size: many
CDR3 DNA: TGTGCCAGCAGCTTACTCCTCGGCGGTTTTGAGCAGTTCTTC
CDR3 protein: CASSLLLGGFEQFF

D gene: TRBD2
J gene: TRBJ2-1
V gene: TRBV5-1
clone size: many
CDR3 DNA: TGCGCCAGCAGCTTGCGGGCTAGCGGGGACAATGAGCAGTTCTTC
CDR3 protein: CASSLRASGDNEQFF

D gene: -
J gene: TRBJ2-1
V gene: TRBV9
clone size: few
CDR3 DNA: TGTGCCAGCAGCGTAGATGGCATTCGGAGGAATGAGCAGTTCTTC
CDR3 protein: CASSVDGIRRNEQFF

D gene: TRBD2
J gene: TRBJ2-3
V gene: TRBV5-1
clone size: -
CDR3 DNA: TGCGCCAGCGGCCCCACTATAGCGGGGGGCACAGATACGCAGTATTTT
CDR3 protein: CASGPTIAGGTDTQYF

D gene: -
J gene: TRBJ2-2
V gene: TRBV7-9
clone size: few
CDR3 DNA: TGTGCCAGCAGCTTACGTGGTGCGGGAATCGCCGGGGAGCTGTTTTTT
CDR3 protein: CASSLRGAGIAGELFF

D gene: TRBD2
J gene: TRBJ2-1
V gene: TRBV4-3
clone size: -
CDR3 DNA: TGCGCCAGCAGCCAGGAAGGAGGGCGAGCACTAGCGGGAAGATACAATGAGCAGTTCTTC
CDR3 protein: CASSQEGGRALAGRYNEQFF

D gene: -
J gene: TRBJ1-6
V gene: TRBV10-3
clone size: -
CDR3 DNA: TGTGCCATCAGTGAGTCGGGTGCCCATTCACCCCTCCACTTT
CDR3 protein: CAISESGAHSPLHF

D gene: -
J gene: TRBJ2-3
V gene: TRBV13
clone size: -
CDR3 DNA: TGTGCCAGCAGCTTAGGGCCAGTCACAGATACGCAGTATTTT
CDR3 protein: CASSLGPVTDTQYF

D gene: TRBD1
J gene: TRBJ2-7
V gene: TRBV20-1
clone size: many
CDR3 DNA: TGCAGTGCTCATGGGACAGCCTTCGAGCAGTACTTC
CDR3 protein: CSAHGTAFEQYF

D gene: -
J gene: TRBJ1-5
V gene: TRBV15
clone size: -
CDR3 DNA: TGTGCCACCAGCAGAGATAATGCCCAGCCCCAGCATTTT
CDR3 protein: CATSRDNAQPQHF

D gene: TRBD1
J gene: TRBJ2-6
V gene: TRBV19
clone size: -
CDR3 DNA: TGTGCCAGTAGTATAGGGGACAGGGGCTCTGGGGCCAACGTCCTGACTTTC
CDR3 protein: CASSIGDRGSGANVLTF

D gene: -
J gene: TRBJ2-7
V gene: TRBV14
clone size: -
CDR3 DNA: TGTGCCAGCAGCCAAGAACCTTACTCCGAGCAGTACTTC
CDR3 protein: CASSQEPYSEQYF

D gene: -
J gene: TRBJ2-7
V gene: TRBV12-3/TRBV12-4
clone size: -
CDR3 DNA: TGTGCCAGCAGCCCTACCGGGACTGCAAGCGAGCAGTACTTC
CDR3 protein: CASSPTGTASEQYF

D gene: -
J gene: TRBJ2-2
V gene: TRBV18
clone size: -
CDR3 DNA: TGTGCCAGCTCACCACCTTCAGCCGGGGAGCTGTTTTTT
CDR3 protein: CASSPPSAGELFF

D gene: -
J gene: TRBJ2-1
V gene: TRBV7-9
clone size: -
CDR3 DNA: TGTGCCAGCAGCTTAGGAGTAGGCATTGAGCAGTTCTTC
CDR3 protein: CASSLGVGIEQFF

D gene: -
J gene: TRBJ2-3
V gene: TRBV7-6
clone size: few
CDR3 DNA: TGTGCCAGCAGCTTAATGTCAGATACGCAGTATTTT
CDR3 protein: CASSLMSDTQYF

D gene: TRBD1
J gene: TRBJ1-5
V gene: TRBV5-6
clone size: -
CDR3 DNA: TGTGCCAGCAGCTTGCTCGCAGGGGGCGAGAGACCCCAGCATTTT
CDR3 protein: CASSLLAGGERPQHF

D gene: TRBD2
J gene: TRBJ2-7
V gene: TRBV3-1
clone size: -
CDR3 DNA: TGTGCCAGCAGCCAAGAGGGGGGGACCTACGAGCAGTACTTC
CDR3 protein: CASSQEGGTYEQYF

D gene: -
J gene: TRBJ2-3
V gene: TRBV3-1
clone size: -
CDR3 DNA: TGTGCCACCAGCCTTGCGGGAAAGATCACAGATACGCAGTATTTT
CDR3 protein: CATSLAGKITDTQYF

D gene: TRBD1
J gene: TRBJ1-2
V gene: TRBV6-1
clone size: few
CDR3 DNA: TGTGCCAGCACTCGGACAGGTATAAGGACTGGCTACACCTTC
CDR3 protein: CASTRTGIRTGYTF

D gene: -
J gene: TRBJ2-7
V gene: TRBV20-1
clone size: few
CDR3 DNA: TGCAGTGCTAGAGATCAAAACGGACCCTACGAGCAGTACTTC
CDR3 protein: CSARDQNGPYEQYF

D gene: -
J gene: TRBJ2-1
V gene: TRBV20-1
clone size: few
CDR3 DNA: TGCAGTGCTAGAGGGGTCCCGGATGAGCAGTTCTTC
CDR3 protein: CSARGVPDEQFF

D gene: -
J gene: TRBJ1-5
V gene: TRBV20-1
clone size: many
CDR3 DNA: TGCAGTGCCCCAACAGGTCATAGCAATCAGCCCCAGCATTTT
CDR3 protein: CSAPTGHSNQPQHF

D gene: -
J gene: TRBJ1-1
V gene: TRBV10-3
clone size: -
CDR3 DNA: TGTGCCATCAGGAACCCAGGGACGACTGAAGCTTTCTTT
CDR3 protein: CAIRNPGTTEAFF

D gene: TRBD1
J gene: TRBJ2-6
V gene: TRBV10-3
clone size: -
CDR3 DNA: TGTGCCATCGGCCCTCAGCCGGGACAGGGTCAATTAGCTGGGGCCAACGTCCTGACTTTC
CDR3 protein: CAIGPQPGQGQLAGANVLTF

D gene: -
J gene: TRBJ2-1
V gene: TRBV3-1
clone size: few
CDR3 DNA: TGTGCCAGCAGCCAAGATTGGGGAAATTACAATGAGCAGTTCTTC
CDR3 protein: CASSQDWGNYNEQFF

D gene: -
J gene: TRBJ2-7
V gene: TRBV20-1
clone size: -
CDR3 DNA: TGCAGTGCTAGTGGGGGGTACGAGCAGTACTTC
CDR3 protein: CSASGGYEQYF

D gene: TRBD1
J gene: TRBJ2-7
V gene: TRBV28
clone size: few
CDR3 DNA: TGTGCCAGCCACCCCGGGACAGGGCTATACGAGCAGTACTTC
CDR3 protein: CASHPGTGLYEQYF

D gene: -
J gene: TRBJ2-1
V gene: TRBV4-2
clone size: -
CDR3 DNA: TGTGCCAGCAGCCATATAGACAATGAGCAGTTCTTC
CDR3 protein: CASSHIDNEQFF

D gene: -
J gene: TRBJ2-3
V gene: TRBV18
clone size: -
CDR3 DNA: TGTGCCAGCTCACCTAGGACCCCCGCTTCAGAAACAAGCACAGATACGCAGTATTTT
CDR3 protein: CASSPRTPASETSTDTQYF

D gene: -
J gene: TRBJ2-5
V gene: TRBV7-8
clone size: few
CDR3 DNA: TGTGCCAGCAGCCCCCATGGGGGGCAGGAGACCCAGTACTTC
CDR3 protein: CASSPHGGQETQYF

D gene: TRBD2
J gene: TRBJ2-1
V gene: TRBV12-3/TRBV12-4
clone size: -
CDR3 DNA: TGTGCCAGCGGAAAAGGGACTAGCGGATACAATGAGCAGTTCTTC
CDR3 protein: CASGKGTSGYNEQFF

D gene: -
J gene: TRBJ1-2
V gene: TRBV5-1
clone size: -
CDR3 DNA: TGCGCCAGCAGCTTTGGGCCGGGCCTCACTAACTATGGCTACACCTTC
CDR3 protein: CASSFGPGLTNYGYTF

D gene: TRBD1
J gene: TRBJ2-7
V gene: TRBV6-5
clone size: -
CDR3 DNA: TGTGCCAGCAGTTACTCACAGGTGGGACAGGGAGGTTACGAGCAGTACTTC
CDR3 protein: CASSYSQVGQGGYEQYF

D gene: -
J gene: TRBJ1-5
V gene: TRBV12-3/TRBV12-4
clone size: few
CDR3 DNA: TGTGCCAGCAGTTTATCCCAGGGATTTAGCAATCAGCCCCAGCATTTT
CDR3 protein: CASSLSQGFSNQPQHF